Detailed here is one TCR beta chain. This receptor's antigen is unknown. Per-nucleotide qualities are absent, and no much larger clonotype sits a single base away. The CDR3 numbers 13 residues from cysteine through phenylalanine. Only the CDR3 DNA is retained, 39 bases long and in frame from the first base. In the germline V gene, CDR1 corresponds to SGHTA and CDR2 to FQGTGA. V is reduced by 5 bases and J by 3 bases, leaving a spacing of 11 bases between them. The sample originates from a study of T cell clones after liver transplantation (dated by TCRdb to the late 2010s). Regarding the complete study: The samples were obtained from ITN030ST, a randomized trial that attempted immunosuppression withdrawal within 2 years after liver transplantation. Donor-reactive T cell clones were identified using TCRbeta sequencing after a pre-transplant mixed lymphocyte reaction and were then followed in post-transplant blood. As an antigen-independent comparator for donor-reactive sequences, third party-reactive TCRbeta sequences were also identified from pre-transplant MLRs. Of the eight recipients, a few were HCV-positive, while the remaining recipients had been transplanted for non-autoimmune, non-viral indications. Subjects received no induction therapy and standard immunosuppression until randomization at 12-24 months post-transplant. Tolerance was defined as complete withdrawal of immunosuppression for at least one year without a rise in liver enzymes beyond twice the upper limit of normal. Blood samples were collected pre-transplant, pre-randomization before withdrawal, and post-randomization after either complete withdrawal or failed withdrawal. The study cohort included 8 liver transplant recipients, of whom 3 were classified as tolerant and 5 as non-tolerant. Points the paper makes about the study in general: The decline in donor-reactive sequences exceeded the decline in third party-reactive sequences, suggesting partial antigen-specific deletion that was unrelated to withdrawal success. Conclusions were preliminary, limited by small, heterogeneous patient numbers and non-standardized post-transplant time points. After accounting for repertoire turnover, donor-reactive detection was significantly reduced in 7 of 8 subjects for CD4 and 8 of 8 for CD8. In two subjects, low numbers of available donor cells limited the measurable donor-reactive repertoire. In 5 of 8 subjects, circulating donor-reactive CD4 TCRbeta sequences decreased significantly after transplant, regardless of tolerance or HCV status. Without allograft tissue specimens, donor-reactive T cells may have migrated into the graft rather than being deleted.

Using immunoSEQ, frozen genomic DNA was subjected to high-throughput TCRbeta CDR3 sequencing, a process that included PCR amplification, mapping, bias correction and internal controls. Per the authors' processing: Only productive rearrangements were retained, with each unique TCRbeta sequence defined by its CDR3 nucleotide sequence together with its V and J gene. For classification of a sequence as donor-reactive, at least 5-fold expansion in CFSE-low cells relative to unstimulated pre-transplant cells and a frequency of at least 0.01% were required. Per-subject minimum frequency thresholds, based on the lowest-template unstimulated sample, ensured at least 90% detection power. Jensen-Shannon divergence between the top 1000 TCRbeta sequences post- versus pre-transplant served as the measure of repertoire turnover. Two-sided Fisher's exact tests were used to test for changes in the detection of donor-reactive sequences. Sourced from immuneACCESS, this table was stored by TCRdb with only in-frame sequences that have V and J called. A share of the clones is absent; for the studies checked, an unresolved V gene accounts for under half, and the remainder has no known explanation. Clone size and the V and J calls come from that table; the DNA yielded D and trimming. This sample gives 65,000 to 90,000 clones in total; around nine tenths of them show up just once. The ten most abundant clones make up roughly 2.5% of the sample.

Explained via the paper, the time point label denotes: pre-transplant. Thawed unstimulated PBMCs were stained for CD3, CD4 and CD8 and FACS-sorted into CD3+CD4+ and CD3+CD8+ populations. Each of the 8 studied subjects was randomized to immunosuppression withdrawal. Genomic DNA was isolated with the Qiagen DNeasy Blood and Tissue Kit. The TCR originated in a human donor who received a liver transplant. The specimen was CD4+ T cells from blood, collected before liver transplant. The rearranged segments are TRBV7-3 and TRBJ2-7; the best D guess is TRBD1, with 6 bases matching. The nucleotides are TGTGCCAGCAGCACTAGACAGGACTACGAGCAGTACTTC. Its translation reads: CASSTRQDYEQYF.